The 27 T cell receptor beta chains below were found in one sample sequenced in a study of blood T cell repertoires in COVID-19. TCRdb's table, derived via immunoSEQ multiplex PCR, lists solely in-frame clones and lacks some. Among some 220,000 clones, 65% to 90% were seen once, and the ten largest hold approximately 10%. Sequenced input: peripheral blood. These receptors came from a man in his forties or fifties with active or convalescent COVID-19.

The chain recombines TRBV5-6 with TRBJ1-5; D unresolved. Germline V gene data show CDR1 as SGHDT and CDR2 as YYEEEE. The V and J ends lost 4 bases and 3 bases respectively, with 11 bases between them. The CDR3 consists of 14 residues. CDR3 amino acids: CASSLRHLNQPQHF. CDR3 sequence (DNA): TGTGCCAGCAGCCTGCGACACCTCAATCAGCCCCAGCATTTT.

The chain has TRBV2 and TRBJ2-3, with TRBD2 matching over 11 bases. The germline gives CDR1 SNHLY, CDR2 FYNNEI. The CDR3 contains 16 residues. The V and J ends lost 0 bases and 2 bases, in that order; junction bases with no gene match: 1. The CDR3 region has the DNA TGTGCCAGCAGTGAAGCGGGACTAGCGGCCACAGATACGCAGTATTTT. This codes for CASSEAGLAATDTQYF.

This sequence joins TRBV18 and TRBJ2-2; weak D call: TRBD2 (6 bases). With 1 base removed from V and 1 base from J, the gap between germline ends came to 10 bases. This CDR3 spans 16 amino acids. CDR1 is KGHSH, CDR2 LQKENI, per germline. For the CDR3, the DNA is TGTGCCAGCTCACCACTCGGGACTCAGAACACCGGGGAGCTGTTTTTT. Encoded protein: CASSPLGTQNTGELFF.

The table lists this clone with a count of one. V usage is TRBV6-6 and J usage is TRBJ1-5; 8 bases are a match to TRBD1. V gave up 2 bases and J gave up 4 bases; unmatched junction bases: 4. The CDR3 is 15 residues long. Germline lookup yields CDR1 MNHNY and CDR2 SVGAGI (reference sequence). In DNA form, the CDR3 reads TGTGCCAGCAGTTACCCGGACAGGGAAAATCAGCCCCAGCATTTT. It specifies CASSYPDRENQPQHF.

The chain is built from TRBV5-1 and TRBJ1-3; D remains ambiguous. V lost 4 bases, J lost 4 bases, and 18 bases lay in between. Germline CDR1 is SGHRS and CDR2 is YFSETQ. The CDR3 is made up of 16 amino acids. Here the CDR3 reads CASSPLARSRGNTIYF. The CDR3 nucleotides read TGCGCCAGCAGCCCTCTAGCCAGGTCTCGAGGAAACACCATATATTTT.

This clone was seen only once. V and J are TRBV15 and TRBJ2-5, with 11 bases that match TRBD2. J lost 5 bases, V lost 1 base, and 12 bases had no gene match. The germline V gene encodes CDR1 LNHNV and CDR2 YYDKDF (reference sequence). This CDR3 comprises 18 residues. In nucleotides, the CDR3 is TGTGCCACCAGCAGAGTATGGCTAGCGGGAGGTTCTCGGGAGACCCAGTACTTC. It is translated as CATSRVWLAGGSRETQYF.

The CDR3 region is CASSRGQLMNTEAFF. The DNA of the CDR3 is TGTGCCAGTAGTAGAGGACAGTTAATGAACACTGAAGCTTTCTTT. V and J are TRBV19 and TRBJ1-1; maybe TRBD1 (6 bases). Trimming pared 4 bases from V and 0 bases from J, leaving 12 bases between. The CDR3 sequence is 15 residues long. CDR1 and CDR2 (germline): LNHDA, SQIVND (reference sequence). The full variable domain, completed using reference TRBV19 and TRBJ1-1, is DGGITQSPKYLFRKEGQNVTLSCEQNLNHDAMYWYRQDPGQGLRLIYYSQIVNDFQKGDIAEGYSVSREKKESFPLTVTSAQKNPTAFYLCASSRGQLMNTEAFFGQGTRLTVV.

This clone was seen a handful of times. The gene calls are TRBV29-1 and TRBJ1-2; tentative D call: TRBD1 (5 bases). This CDR3 comprises 12 residues. Germline CDR1 SQVTM, CDR2 ANQGSEA. Deletions cut 4 bases from V and 4 bases from J, with 10 bases between. The CDR3 DNA follows: TGCAGCGTTGTCCAGGGAGGCTATGGCTACACCTTC. Translating gives CSVVQGGYGYTF.

The rearrangement uses TRBV3-1 (or the pseudogene TRBV3-2) and TRBJ2-2, with D possibly TRBD2 on 6 matching bases. Germline-derived CDR1 and CDR2 are LGHDT and YNNKEL (reference sequence). Trimming removed 6 bases from V and 6 bases from J, with 23 bases in between. The CDR3 contains 17 residues. CDR3 protein: CASRYRLGGDAPGELFF. The CDR3 nucleotides read TGTGCCAGCAGATACAGACTGGGGGGAGACGCCCCCGGGGAGCTGTTTTTT.

This chain uses TRBV28 with TRBJ2-2; 7 positions agree with TRBD1. Trimming removed 2 bases from V and 6 bases from J; junction bases left unmatched: 3. This CDR3 region has 14 residues. The germline V gene has CDR1 MDHEN and CDR2 SYDVKM. CDR3 in amino acids: CASSLRQGAGELFF. The CDR3 DNA is TGTGCCAGCAGTTTACGGCAGGGGGCCGGGGAGCTGTTTTTT.

This chain links TRBV5-1 with TRBJ1-6; TRBD1 agrees at 8 bases. Germline assignment: CDR1 SGHRS and CDR2 YFSETQ. Trimming cost V 4 bases and J 6 bases; bases outside gene matches: 12. CDR3 size: 17 residues. DNA for the CDR3: TGCGCCAGCAGCGTGGGACAGGCAAACGACGGTAATTCACCCCTCCACTTT. As protein: CASSVGQANDGNSPLHF.

For the CDR3, the DNA is TGTGCCAGCAGCAGCCCCAGTCGGGTCTATGGCTACACCTTC. Protein: CASSSPSRVYGYTF. The chain joins TRBV11-2 to TRBJ1-2; D call uncertain. CDR3 length: 14 amino acids. V lost 5 bases, J lost 4 bases, and 14 bases lay in between. Germline assignment: CDR1 SGHAT and CDR2 FQNNGV.

The gene calls are TRBV7-9 and TRBJ2-1; 9 nucleotides agree with TRBD1. The length of the CDR3 is 19 residues. V dropped 0 bases and J dropped 1; count of bases not matched to a gene: 10. The germline CDR1 and CDR2 sequences are SEHNR and FQNEAQ (reference sequence). The CDR3 spells CASSLADLGQGRSYNEQFF. CDR3 in DNA: TGTGCCAGCAGCTTAGCCGATCTCGGACAGGGGCGATCCTACAATGAGCAGTTCTTC.

In nucleotides, the CDR3 is TGTGCCAGCTCACCAAGCAGTCAGGGGACTAACTATGGCTACACCTTC. Its translation: CASSPSSQGTNYGYTF. The rearrangement joins TRBV18 to TRBJ1-2, with a tentative D call TRBD1 (6 bases). Between the trimmed V and J ends, which lost 2 bases and 0 bases, there was a span of 13 bases. This CDR3 spans 16 amino acids. Germline values: CDR1 KGHSH, CDR2 LQKENI. The full variable domain, its missing parts supplied by reference TRBV18 and TRBJ1-2, is NAGVMQNPRHLVRRRGQEARLRCSPMKGHSHVYWYRQLPEEGLKFMVYLQKENIIDESGMPKERFSAEFPKEGPSILRIQQVVRGDSAAYFCASSPSSQGTNYGYTFGSGTRLTVV.

The chain links TRBV10-3 to TRBJ1-2; a weak D match, TRBD1 (6 bases). Germline V CDR1 and CDR2: ENHRY, SYGVKD. V was pared by 8 bases and J by 5 bases, with 15 bases between. This CDR3 spans 13 amino acids. CDR3 loop: CAISVAGVYGYTF. In nucleotides, the CDR3 is TGTGCCATCTCAGTGGCAGGGGTGTATGGCTACACCTTC.

This rearrangement joins TRBV18 to TRBJ2-5; 9 bases agree with TRBD1. This CDR3 contains 17 residues. The J segment lost 1 base and the V segment lost 6 bases, leaving 12 bases of the junction unmatched. CDR1 KGHSH and CDR2 LQKENI come from the germline V gene. The CDR3 is CASSPLGTGLFQETQYF. In DNA form, the CDR3 reads TGTGCCAGCTCGCCGCTAGGGACAGGGTTGTTCCAAGAGACCCAGTACTTC.

This clone has only a few counts. The chain's CDR3 is CASSDRDRLNGYTF. The CDR3 DNA is TGTGCCAGCAGTGACCGGGACAGACTTAATGGCTACACCTTC. The chain is built from TRBV2 and TRBJ1-2, with 7 bases identical to TRBD1. Germline V CDR1 and CDR2: SNHLY, FYNNEI. Trimming cost V 3 bases and J 6 bases; bases outside gene matches: 7. The CDR3 loop spans 14 amino acids.

The rearrangement uses TRBV5-4 and TRBJ1-3, with a tentative D call TRBD1 (5 bases). This CDR3 is built from 15 residues. Germline V gene data show CDR1 as SGHNT and CDR2 as YYREEE (reference sequence). Deletions cut 1 base from V and 2 bases from J, with 10 bases between. The CDR3 region is CASSLQGPAGNTIYF. In DNA form, the CDR3 reads TGTGCCAGCAGCTTGCAGGGCCCGGCTGGAAACACCATATATTTT.

V and J are TRBV7-3 and TRBJ2-5, with D tentatively TRBD2 (5 bases). The V end lost 5 bases, the J end lost 3 bases, and 16 bases lay between the germline ends. CDR3 length equals 15 residues. Germline V gene lookup returns CDR1 SGHTA and CDR2 FQGTGA. The CDR3 here is CASSPHGVPEETQYF. CDR3 sequence (DNA): TGTGCCAGCAGCCCGCACGGGGTACCTGAAGAGACCCAGTACTTC.

Remarks on this clone: Relative to the germline gene, one junction end is altered; a read error may explain this. The chain has TRBV2 and TRBJ1-5, with 8 bases fitting TRBD1. The CDR3 is made up of 14 amino acids. Germline CDR1 is SNHLY and CDR2 is FYNNEI. The CDR3 DNA is TGTGCCAGCAGCCGGGACAGGCGAGATCAGCCCCGGCATTTT. It yields the protein CASSRDRRDQPRHF.

The rearrangement links TRBV6-1 to TRBJ1-2; 7 bases fit TRBD1. The CDR3 extends over 14 amino acids. V was pared by 3 bases and J by 5 bases, with 6 bases of the junction left unmatched. Looked up from germline, CDR1 is MNHNS and CDR2 is SASEGT. In DNA form, the CDR3 reads TGTGCCAGCAGTGAGAGACAGGGTTTATATGGCTACACCTTC. Amino acid sequence: CASSERQGLYGYTF.

This clone showed up just a few times. The chain combines TRBV6-2 or TRBV6-3 with TRBJ1-2; 11 nucleotides line up with TRBD1. The junction had 10 bases not matched to a gene; V was cut back by 6 bases and J by 4 bases. Germline V gives CDR1 MNHEY, CDR2 SVGEGT. CDR3 length equals 16 residues. The CDR3 here is CASSPTGTGGGYGYTF. The CDR3 coding sequence is TGTGCCAGCAGCCCTACCGGGACAGGGGGTGGCTATGGCTACACCTTC.

The chain recombines TRBV9 with TRBJ2-1; no clear D. From germline, CDR1 is SGDLS and CDR2 YYNGEE. CDR3 size: 15 residues. V was cut by 0 bases and J by 6 bases, with 13 bases left in between. Written as DNA, the CDR3 is TGTGCCAGCAGCGTAGCCCCCTGGCTCATCAATGAGCAGTTCTTC. Translation gives CASSVAPWLINEQFF.

This clone appeared a few times. Within the sample, other DNA sequences also encode this same CDR3. V usage is TRBV12-3 or TRBV12-4 and J usage is TRBJ1-3; unclear D gene. The CDR3 has 11 amino acids. Between the trimmed V and J ends, which lost 6 bases and 4 bases, there was a span of 4 bases. The CDR3 region has the DNA TGTGCCAGCAGCCCGGGAAACACCATATATTTT. It encodes CASSPGNTIYF.

The chain recombines TRBV7-2 with TRBJ2-5; D may be TRBD1 (6 bases). This CDR3 has 16 amino acids. CDR1 SGHTA and CDR2 FQGNSA come from the germline V gene. V was shortened by 3 bases and J by 5 bases, with 19 bases between the two germline ends. CDR3: CASSFGWPGDRETQYF. CDR3 coding DNA: TGTGCCAGCAGCTTCGGTTGGCCAGGGGATAGGGAGACCCAGTACTTC.

The CDR3 sequence is CASSLSTGSGSPLHF. CDR3 sequence (DNA): TGTGCCAGCAGTTTATCGACAGGGAGTGGTTCACCCCTCCACTTT. The chain links TRBV27 to TRBJ1-6, with 7 bases fitting TRBD1. V lost 0 bases and J lost 9; bases outside the gene matches: 5. Germline V gene sequence: CDR1 MNHEY, CDR2 SMNVEV (reference sequence). CDR3 size: 15 residues.

The V gene is TRBV27, the J gene TRBJ1-2; 8 bases are shared with TRBD1. This CDR3 comprises 13 residues. Germline CDR1 and CDR2: MNHEY and SMNVEV (reference sequence). V was pared by 2 bases and J by 7 bases, with 3 bases of the junction left unmatched. Written as DNA, the CDR3 is TGTGCCAGCAGTTTACAGGGGGCAGGTGGCTACACCTTC. It encodes CASSLQGAGGYTF.